This T cell receptor beta chain was recorded in a study of T cell responses to AZD1222 COVID-19 vaccine. Study observations and caveats: The study reported that nearly half of spike-specific TCRs target unmutated variant regions.

Some clones are missing from TCRdb's copy, which holds only in-frame ones; the method was immunoSEQ multiplex PCR. The table lists about 180,000 clones, around 90% of them singletons. Details on this clone: The target antigen is unknown.

V gave up 3 bases and J gave up 14 bases, with 11 bases separating them. Per the germline V gene, CDR1 is LNHDA and CDR2 is SQIVND (reference sequence). The length of the CDR3 is 12 residues. The receptor was isolated from an adult in good health. This chain connects TRBV19 to TRBJ1-6; D remains unclear. Sequencing used peripheral blood, obtained on day 0 of AZD1222 vaccination. CDR3: CASSINPTTLHF. CDR3 in DNA: TGTGCCAGTAGTATCAATCCCACAACCCTCCACTTT.